This T cell receptor beta chain was identified during a study of blood T cell repertoires in COVID-19. TCRdb's copy holds only in-frame clones and misses some; the assay was immunoSEQ multiplex PCR. The sample holds approximately 280,000 clones, about 89% seen once. V lost 0 bases, J lost 1 base, and 9 bases lay in between. The germline V gene has CDR1 MNHEY and CDR2 SVGEGT. The CDR3 extends over 15 amino acids. This clonotype was obtained from a woman in her late teens or twenties who had recovered from COVID-19. Input material: PBMCs or T cells enriched from blood (not recorded which). This rearrangement joins TRBV6-2 or TRBV6-3 to TRBJ1-2; D gene uncertain. The CDR3 spells CASSYSEADNYGYTF. CDR3 in DNA: TGTGCCAGCAGTTACTCTGAGGCAGATAACTATGGCTACACCTTC.